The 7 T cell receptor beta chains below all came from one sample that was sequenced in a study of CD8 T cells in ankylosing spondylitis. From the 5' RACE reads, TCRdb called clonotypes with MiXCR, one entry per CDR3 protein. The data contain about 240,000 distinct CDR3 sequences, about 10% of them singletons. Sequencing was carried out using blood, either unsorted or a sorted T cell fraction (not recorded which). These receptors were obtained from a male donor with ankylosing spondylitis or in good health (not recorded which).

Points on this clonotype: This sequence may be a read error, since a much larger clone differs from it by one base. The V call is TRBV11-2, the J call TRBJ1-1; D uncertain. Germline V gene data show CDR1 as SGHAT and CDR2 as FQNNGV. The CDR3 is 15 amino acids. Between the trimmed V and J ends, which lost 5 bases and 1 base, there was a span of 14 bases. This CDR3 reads CASSITSSGNTEAFF. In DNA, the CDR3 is TGTGCCAGCAGCATAACTTCCAGCGGGAACACTGAAGCTTTCTTT.

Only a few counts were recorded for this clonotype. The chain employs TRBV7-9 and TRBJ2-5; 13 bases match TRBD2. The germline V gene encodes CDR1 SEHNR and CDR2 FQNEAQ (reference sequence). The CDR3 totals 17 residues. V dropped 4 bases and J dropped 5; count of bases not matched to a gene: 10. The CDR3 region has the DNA TGTGCCAGCAGCTCCCCCTCTACGGGACTAGCGGGGGAGACCCAGTACTTC. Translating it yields CASSSPSTGLAGETQYF.

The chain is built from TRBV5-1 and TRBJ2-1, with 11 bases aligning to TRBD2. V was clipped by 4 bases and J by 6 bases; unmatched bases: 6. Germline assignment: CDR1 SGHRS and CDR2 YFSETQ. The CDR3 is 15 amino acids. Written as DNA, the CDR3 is TGCGCCAGCAGCCACCGACTAGCGGGGCTCAATGAGCAGTTCTTC. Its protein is CASSHRLAGLNEQFF.

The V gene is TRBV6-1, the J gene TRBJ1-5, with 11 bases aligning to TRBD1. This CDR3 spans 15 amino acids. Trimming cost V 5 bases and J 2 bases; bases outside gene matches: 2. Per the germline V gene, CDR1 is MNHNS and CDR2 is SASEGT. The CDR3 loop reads CASSRTGGGNQPQHF. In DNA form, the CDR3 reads TGTGCCAGCAGTCGGACAGGGGGCGGCAATCAGCCCCAGCATTTT.

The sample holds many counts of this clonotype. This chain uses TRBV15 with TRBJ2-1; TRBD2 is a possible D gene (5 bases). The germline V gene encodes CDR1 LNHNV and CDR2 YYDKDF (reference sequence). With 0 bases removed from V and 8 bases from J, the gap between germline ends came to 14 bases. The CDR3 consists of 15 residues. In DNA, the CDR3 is TGTGCCACCAGCAGAGATGCGCTTGCGGGCGATGAGCAGTTCTTC. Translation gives CATSRDALAGDEQFF.

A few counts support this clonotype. The CDR3 region is CASSERLAGALQNGYTF. CDR3 DNA sequence: TGTGCCAGCAGTGAACGTTTAGCAGGAGCTCTTCAAAATGGCTACACCTTC. The J gene is TRBJ1-2, the V gene TRBV6-1; D gene uncertain. V lost 2 bases to trimming and J lost 6 bases, with 22 bases between them. This CDR3 has 17 amino acids. The V gene's germline CDR1 is MNHNS and CDR2 SASEGT.

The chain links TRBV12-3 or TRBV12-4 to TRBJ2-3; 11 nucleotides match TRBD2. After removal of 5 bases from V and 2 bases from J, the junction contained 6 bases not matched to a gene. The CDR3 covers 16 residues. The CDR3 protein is CASSGLAGGYTDTQYF. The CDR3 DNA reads TGTGCCAGCAGTGGGCTAGCGGGAGGTTACACAGATACGCAGTATTTT.